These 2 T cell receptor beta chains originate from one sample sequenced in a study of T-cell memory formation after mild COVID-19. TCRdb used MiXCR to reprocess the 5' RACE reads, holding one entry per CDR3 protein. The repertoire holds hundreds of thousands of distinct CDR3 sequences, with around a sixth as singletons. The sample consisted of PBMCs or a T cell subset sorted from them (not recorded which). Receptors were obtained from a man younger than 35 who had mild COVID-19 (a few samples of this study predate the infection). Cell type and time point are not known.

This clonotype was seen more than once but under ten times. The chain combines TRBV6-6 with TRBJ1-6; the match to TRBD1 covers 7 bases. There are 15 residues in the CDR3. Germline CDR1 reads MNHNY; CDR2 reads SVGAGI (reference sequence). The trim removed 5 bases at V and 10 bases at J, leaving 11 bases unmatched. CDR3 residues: CASSPQDRRWSPLHF. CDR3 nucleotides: TGTGCCAGCAGTCCCCAGGACAGGCGGTGGTCACCCCTCCACTTT.

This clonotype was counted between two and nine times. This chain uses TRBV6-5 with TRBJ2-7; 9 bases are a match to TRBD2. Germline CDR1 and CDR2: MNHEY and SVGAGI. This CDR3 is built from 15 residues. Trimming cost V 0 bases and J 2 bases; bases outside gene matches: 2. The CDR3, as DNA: TGTGCCAGCAGTTACTCTCGCGGGGGGGCCTACGAGCAGTACTTC. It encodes CASSYSRGGAYEQYF.